At least ten counts were recorded for the clone carrying this T cell receptor beta chain. The time point here: patch test 1, 2 weeks after DPC sensitization. Regarding treatment: therapeutic diphenylcyclopropenone sensitization with weekly scalp DPC. In every case, blood was obtained before the patch test was applied. With 8 bases removed from V and 6 bases from J, the gap between germline ends came to 21 bases. The CDR3 runs to 15 residues. Germline values: CDR1 MRHNA, CDR2 SNTAGT. The data stem from a study of human T cells and chemical hapten exposure. At the level of the study: DPC (0.01%) was patch tested on the upper back and read at 6 days.

Using its own MiXCR run on the RACE reads, TCRdb lists one record per CDR3 protein. Among around 380,000 distinct CDR3 sequences, roughly 5% were seen once, and the ten largest hold roughly 2.4%. The rearrangement links TRBV6-4 to TRBJ2-3; maybe TRBD2 (7 bases). The sequence was obtained from a woman between 45 and 65 years old with alopecia areata. Some clones in this sample may be carry-over from other donors' samples. The sequencing used whole blood, collected in connection with sensitization to the hapten diphenylcyclopropenone (DPC). Written as DNA, the CDR3 is TGTGCCAGCGCGAGGGGGGGAGCAGGGTCCGATACGCAGTATTTT. Translated, it gives CASARGGAGSDTQYF.